The 4 T cell receptor beta chains presented below share a single source sample, sequenced in a study of T cell responses to AZD1222 COVID-19 vaccine. Sequenced by immunoSEQ multiplex PCR; TCRdb stores in-frame clones only, minus some. This sample has about 160,000 clones, with roughly nine tenths found just once. This material consisted of peripheral blood, taken on day 0 of AZD1222 vaccination. These receptors were obtained from an adult in good health.

The rearrangement links TRBV7-9 to TRBJ1-1; weak D call: TRBD1 (5 bases). V was pared by 5 bases and J by 5 bases, with 6 bases between. The CDR3 loop spans 11 amino acids. The germline V gene has CDR1 SEHNR and CDR2 FQNEAQ (reference sequence). CDR3 protein: CASSKGTEAFF. In nucleotides, the CDR3 is TGTGCCAGCAGCAAGGGGACTGAAGCTTTCTTT.

The chain combines TRBV3-1 (or the pseudogene TRBV3-2) with TRBJ2-5; D remains unclear. From germline, CDR1 is LGHDT and CDR2 YNNKEL (reference sequence). The V and J ends lost 1 base and 1 base respectively, with 4 bases between them. CDR3 size: 13 residues. The CDR3 loop reads CASSQGAQETQYF. The CDR3 region has the DNA TGTGCCAGCAGCCAAGGGGCCCAAGAGACCCAGTACTTC.

V is TRBV3-1 (or the pseudogene TRBV3-2) and J is TRBJ1-3, with D possibly TRBD1 on 5 matching bases. The CDR3 contains 15 residues. Per germline, CDR1 LGHDT and CDR2 YNNKEL (reference sequence). V gave up 4 bases and J gave up 2 bases, with 12 bases separating them. The CDR3 sequence: CASSPRGLPGNTIYF. In DNA form, the CDR3 reads TGTGCCAGCAGCCCGAGGGGTCTGCCTGGAAACACCATATATTTT.

V gene TRBV28 combines with J gene TRBJ2-4, with no clear D. Germline V CDR1 and CDR2: MDHEN, SYDVKM. This CDR3 contains 14 residues. The V and J ends lost 5 bases and 4 bases respectively, with 12 bases between them. CDR3: CASSRIVGKNIQYF. CDR3 DNA sequence: TGTGCCAGCAGTCGGATTGTCGGAAAAAACATTCAGTACTTC.